This T cell receptor (beta chain) came from a study of cytomegalovirus exposure and HLA in healthy donors. 60 Vbeta and 13 Jbeta primers were used in PCR. Measured with immunoSEQ multiplex PCR; TCRdb has only the in-frame clones, and not every one. Among about 190,000 clones, about 90% were seen once, and the ten largest hold over 1%. Donors showed nominal health when sampled, although they likely had unrecorded immune exposures. Study results and limitations: The study labeled roughly 160 TCR beta chains cytomegalovirus-associated.

Turning to this clone: The antigen is unknown.

Trimming left V 6 bases short and J 5 bases short, with 13 bases between. This CDR3 is 13 amino acids long. Germline V gives CDR1 WNHNN, CDR2 SYGVQD (reference sequence). The sample was PBMCs. The rearrangement joins TRBV10-1 to TRBJ1-1; no firm D call. This receptor was identified in a man aged 25-45 years in good health and CMV-seronegative. The CDR3 is CASRRDPVTEAFF. The DNA of the CDR3 is TGCGCCAGCAGGAGGGATCCCGTAACTGAAGCTTTCTTT.